The clone carrying this T cell receptor beta chain has only a few counts. What it binds is unknown. These data are taken from a study of metastatic and nonmetastatic thyroid tumors. Across the whole study: Patients with malignant and benign thyroid disease provided blood and tumor or nodule tissue, whose repertoires were compared.

Germline V lookup: CDR1 MNHEY, CDR2 SMNVEV (reference sequence). This CDR3 has 16 residues. Trimming stripped 7 bases from V and 4 bases from J, with 20 bases between. No patient received treatment before thyroid surgery. Study findings and constraints: A significant increase in TCR beta diversity was reportedly seen in malignant thyroid tumors relative to benign nodules, in blood and tumor.

Original methodology: In papillary thyroid cancer, a distant-metastasis classifier was built using CDR3 differences across clinicopathological groups. TCRdb re-clonotyped the PCR reads through MiXCR. The V and J calls and clone size come from TCRdb's table, not from the authors' own analysis. The sample includes about 64,000 clones, about 3.8% of them seen just once. Sequenced material: blood. The sequence derives from a female donor with papillary thyroid cancer or a benign thyroid nodule (not recorded which). Some clones in this sample may be carry-over from other donors' samples. The rearrangement uses TRBV27 and TRBJ1-5; weak D call: TRBD1 (6 bases). CDR3 amino acids: CASTSRCGTGNQPQHF. The CDR3 bases are TGTGCCAGCACCTCAAGGTGCGGTACAGGGAATCAGCCCCAGCATTTT.